What follows are 27 T cell receptor beta chains derived from one specimen sequenced in a study of blood T cell repertoires in COVID-19. Some clones are missing from TCRdb's copy, which holds only in-frame ones; the method was immunoSEQ multiplex PCR. The table lists some 120,000 clones, roughly 69% of them singletons. The sequencing input was peripheral blood. These TCRs come from a woman between 70 and 85 years old with acute or convalescent COVID-19.

V usage is TRBV5-4 and J usage is TRBJ2-7, with D maybe TRBD1 (6 bases). Per germline, CDR1 SGHNT and CDR2 YYREEE (reference sequence). This CDR3 comprises 16 residues. Trimming left V 4 bases short and J 0 bases short, with 17 bases between. The CDR3: CASSPSPGQSSYEQYF. As DNA, the CDR3 is TGTGCCAGCAGCCCGAGTCCGGGACAAAGCTCCTACGAGCAGTACTTC. Using reference TRBV5-4 and TRBJ2-7 for the parts outside the CDR3, the full variable domain is ETGVTQSPTHLIKTRGQQVTLRCSSQSGHNTVSWYQQALGQGPQFIFQYYREEENGRGNFPPRFSGLQFPNYSSELNVNALELDDSALYLCASSPSPGQSSYEQYFGPGTRLTVT.

The chain has TRBV5-1 and TRBJ2-2, with 8 bases fitting TRBD1. The CDR3 runs 15 residues. V shed 5 bases and J 1 base; nucleotides not matched to a gene: 4. The germline V gene encodes CDR1 SGHRS and CDR2 YFSETQ. The CDR3 DNA is TGCGCCAGCAGAGGGACAGGCGTGAACACCGGGGAGCTGTTTTTT. It encodes CASRGTGVNTGELFF. The variable domain in full, completed from reference TRBV5-1 and TRBJ2-2, reads KAGVTQTPRYLIKTRGQQVTLSCSPISGHRSVSWYQQTPGQGLQFLFEYFSETQRNKGNFPGRFSGRQFSNSRSEMNVSTLELGDSALYLCASRGTGVNTGELFFGEGSRLTVL.

The CDR3 nucleotides read TGTGCCACCAGCCTTCTCGGAGGTTTGAGGGGAAACACCATATATTTT. It yields the protein CATSLLGGLRGNTIYF. The gene calls are TRBV15 and TRBJ1-3, with D hard to call. Germline-derived CDR1 and CDR2 are LNHNV and YYDKDF (reference sequence). V dropped 5 bases and J dropped 4 bases, with 18 bases sitting between them. This CDR3 spans 16 amino acids.

For this clone: Lacking the conserved final phenylalanine or tryptophan, this CDR3 likely reflects a read error. The limits of the CDR3 on the DNA are not certain, so only TCRdb's listed CDR3 is given. The genes are TRBV9 and TRBJ1-2; TRBD1, the table's D call, was not compared with the DNA. The CDR3 totals 11 residues, both ends included. The germline V gene has CDR1 SGDLS and CDR2 YYNGEE. This CDR3 reads CASRTGKGRIS.

This clone was counted between two and nine times. The chain couples TRBV3-1 (or the pseudogene TRBV3-2) to TRBJ1-5, with D hard to call. V lost 0 bases and J lost 11, with 14 bases in between. There are 14 residues in the CDR3. Germline-derived CDR1 and CDR2 are LGHDT and YNNKEL (reference sequence). CDR3 sequence (DNA): TGTGCCAGCAGCCAAGATGGAAGCCGCCAGGCCCAGCATTTT. This translates into CASSQDGSRQAQHF.

This rearrangement joins TRBV7-3 to TRBJ2-1, with 10 positions matching TRBD2. Germline loops: CDR1 SGHTA, CDR2 FQGTGA. The CDR3 length is 18 residues. Trimming cost V 2 bases and J 1 base; bases outside gene matches: 8. DNA for the CDR3: TGTGCCAGCAGCTTAGGAGGGTCTAGCGGGAGTTCCTACAATGAGCAGTTCTTC. This translates into CASSLGGSSGSSYNEQFF.

This CDR3 is CASSAPFRTGAPLSTYEQYF. The CDR3 nucleotides are TGTGCCAGCTCAGCCCCCTTCCGGACAGGAGCCCCTCTTTCTACCTACGAGCAGTACTTC. The chain is built from TRBV18 and TRBJ2-7, with TRBD1 matching over 7 bases. The V gene's germline CDR1 is KGHSH and CDR2 LQKENI. V lost 5 bases and J lost 2; bases outside the gene matches: 24. The length of the CDR3 is 20 residues. Full variable domain (remainder filled in from reference TRBV18 and TRBJ2-7): NAGVMQNPRHLVRRRGQEARLRCSPMKGHSHVYWYRQLPEEGLKFMVYLQKENIIDESGMPKERFSAEFPKEGPSILRIQQVVRGDSAAYFCASSAPFRTGAPLSTYEQYFGPGTRLTVT.

The sample holds many counts of this clone. V and J are TRBV5-1 and TRBJ2-1, with D perhaps matching TRBD1 (7 bases). Trimming pared 0 bases from V and 6 bases from J, leaving 10 bases between. The CDR3 is 14 residues long. Germline lookup yields CDR1 SGHRS and CDR2 YFSETQ. CDR3 DNA: TGCGCCAGCAGCTTGGACAGGGGAGGCAATGAGCAGTTCTTC. As protein: CASSLDRGGNEQFF.

The V and J genes are TRBV7-7 and TRBJ2-3; D not resolved. The CDR3 spans 15 residues. Germline V CDR1 and CDR2: SSHAT, FNYEAQ (reference sequence). The germline V and J ends were trimmed by 2 bases and 2 bases, with 11 bases remaining between them. The CDR3 loop reads CASSLNGQNTDTQYF. DNA of the CDR3: TGTGCCAGCAGCTTAAATGGGCAAAACACAGATACGCAGTATTTT.

This clone was recorded once. The rearrangement links TRBV13 to TRBJ2-3; possibly TRBD1 for D (5 bases). The V gene's germline CDR1 is PRHDT and CDR2 FYEKMQ (reference sequence). CDR3 length: 14 amino acids. Trimming shortened V by 1 base and J by 1 base, and 6 bases separated the two germline ends. The CDR3 DNA follows: TGTGCCAGCAGCTTAGTAGGGGGCACAGATACGCAGTATTTT. It is translated as CASSLVGGTDTQYF.

The DNA for the CDR3 is TGTGCCAGCAGTTTTTTAGCGGGAACCTACGAGCAGTACTTC. It encodes CASSFLAGTYEQYF. The chain joins TRBV28 to TRBJ2-7; 8 positions agree with TRBD2. The CDR3 extends over 14 amino acids. V dropped 3 bases and J dropped 2; count of bases not matched to a gene: 3. Germline CDR1 and CDR2: MDHEN and SYDVKM. Full variable domain (outside the CDR3, taken from reference TRBV28 and TRBJ2-7): DVKVTQSSRYLVKRTGEKVFLECVQDMDHENMFWYRQDPGLGLRLIYFSYDVKMKEKGDIPEGYSVSREKKERFSLILESASTNQTSMYLCASSFLAGTYEQYFGPGTRLTVT.

This clone is judged medium-sized. The genes are TRBV6-5 and TRBJ1-6; no clear D. This CDR3 comprises 14 residues. CDR1 and CDR2 (germline): MNHEY, SVGAGI. Between the trimmed V and J ends, which lost 6 bases and 10 bases, there was a span of 16 bases. The CDR3 DNA is TGTGCCAGCAGGCCCAGCCTACTAGGGTCACCCCTCCACTTT. This sequence encodes CASRPSLLGSPLHF.

This clone was picked up a small number of times. This sequence joins TRBV9 and TRBJ1-1; 8 bases fit TRBD1. Germline trimming cut 3 bases from V and 1 base from J; bases unmatched to any gene: 8. Germline V gene lookup returns CDR1 SGDLS and CDR2 YYNGEE. The CDR3 loop spans 16 amino acids. In DNA form, the CDR3 reads TGTGCCAGCAGCGCTGGACAGGGAATGGGGAACACTGAAGCTTTCTTT. Translating it yields CASSAGQGMGNTEAFF. Drawing the rest from reference TRBV9 and TRBJ1-1, the complete variable domain is DSGVTQTPKHLITATGQRVTLRCSPRSGDLSVYWYQQSLDQGLQFLIQYYNGEERAKGNILERFSAQQFPDLHSELNLSSLELGDSALYFCASSAGQGMGNTEAFFGQGTRLTVV.

In DNA, the CDR3 is TGTGCCAGCAGTGGAGTGGGGGCCATCAACACTGAAGCTTTCTTT. Residues: CASSGVGAINTEAFF. The chain uses TRBV2 and TRBJ1-1; tentatively, D is TRBD1 (6 bases). Deletions cut 4 bases from V and 2 bases from J, with 14 bases between. Germline V gene lookup returns CDR1 SNHLY and CDR2 FYNNEI. The CDR3 extends over 15 amino acids.

This clone has only a few counts. The chain employs TRBV21-1 and TRBJ2-7; TRBD2, the table's D call, lacks a check against the DNA. TRBV21-1 is described as a pseudogene. The CDR3 is 12 amino acids. In DNA, the CDR3 is TGTGCCAGCAGCAAATGGAGCTACGAGCAGTACTTC. It specifies CASSKWSYEQYF.

V and J are TRBV19 and TRBJ2-5; 7 nucleotides line up with TRBD2. The germline V gene has CDR1 LNHDA and CDR2 SQIVND (reference sequence). The CDR3 sequence is 13 residues long. With 7 bases clipped from V and 5 bases from J, the junction kept 7 bases outside the gene matches. As DNA, the CDR3 is TGTGCCAGTAAGAGCGGGGCAGGGGAGACCCAGTACTTC. The encoded protein is CASKSGAGETQYF.

CDR3 nucleotide sequence: TGTGCCAGCAGCAAAGATCCGGGGACAGGTGGGGGGAGGGACTCCTACGAGCAGTACTTC. It specifies CASSKDPGTGGGRDSYEQYF. The V call is TRBV21-1, the J call TRBJ2-7; TRBD1 was called by the table and not checked on the DNA. TRBV21-1 is reported as a pseudogene. This CDR3 is 20 amino acids long.

This clone was counted at least ten times. The V gene is TRBV4-3, the J gene TRBJ1-1, with D uncertain. The V gene lost 5 bases and the J gene lost 0 bases, with 7 bases spanning the gap. The CDR3 length is 13 residues. CDR1 is LGHNA and CDR2 is YSLEER in the germline V gene. The CDR3 DNA follows: TGCGCCAGCAGCTCCAGGTTGAACACTGAAGCTTTCTTT. Its protein product is CASSSRLNTEAFF.

The chain uses TRBV28 and TRBJ1-1, with D uncertain. Per the germline V gene, CDR1 is MDHEN and CDR2 is SYDVKM. Trimming took off 1 base at V and 9 bases at J, with 12 bases between the two ends. This CDR3 comprises 13 residues. The CDR3 region is CASSLSGRHQAFF. Here the CDR3 DNA reads TGTGCCAGCAGTTTATCCGGGAGACATCAAGCTTTCTTT.

The V call is TRBV15, the J call TRBJ2-1; D not certain. This CDR3 spans 13 amino acids. The germline V gene has CDR1 LNHNV and CDR2 YYDKDF (reference sequence). Trimming removed 4 bases from V and 0 bases from J, with 4 bases in between. CDR3 residues: CATSTSSYNEQFF. The DNA for the CDR3 is TGTGCCACCAGCACTAGCTCCTACAATGAGCAGTTCTTC. The entire variable domain, with the rest obtained from reference TRBV15 and TRBJ2-1, is as follows: DAMVIQNPRYQVTQFGKPVTLSCSQTLNHNVMYWYQQKSSQAPKLLFHYYDKDFNNEADTPDNFQSRRPNTSFCFLDIRSPGLGDTAMYLCATSTSSYNEQFFGPGTRLTVL.

The rearrangement links TRBV14 to TRBJ2-5, with 10 bases aligning to TRBD1. CDR3 length: 17 amino acids. CDR1 and CDR2 (germline): SGHDN, FVKESK. V lost 1 base, J lost 4 bases, and 9 bases stayed unmatched. CDR3 sequence: CASSQGDRGRSRETQYF. DNA of the CDR3: TGTGCCAGCAGCCAAGGAGACAGGGGGCGGAGTAGAGAGACCCAGTACTTC.

In its sample, this clone was seen a few times. The chain couples TRBV5-1 to TRBJ2-7, with D perhaps TRBD1 (6 bases). CDR1 and CDR2 (germline): SGHRS, YFSETQ. Trimming removed 4 bases at V and 0 bases at J, with 11 bases between. The CDR3 extends over 14 amino acids. This CDR3 is CASSVNRVSYEQYF. CDR3 sequence (DNA): TGCGCCAGCAGCGTCAACAGGGTCTCCTACGAGCAGTACTTC.

The rearrangement uses TRBV13 and TRBJ2-1; 11 bases align to TRBD2. With V trimmed by 2 bases and J by 7 bases, 4 bases remained unmatched. The CDR3 covers 15 residues. Germline CDR1 is PRHDT and CDR2 is FYEKMQ (reference sequence). This CDR3 reads CASSLLRTSGNEQFF. In DNA, the CDR3 is TGTGCCAGCAGCTTACTAAGGACTAGCGGGAATGAGCAGTTCTTC.

The rearrangement joins TRBV11-2 to TRBJ1-1; TRBD1 is a possible D gene (5 bases). The V gene lost 0 bases and the J gene lost 1 base, with 9 bases spanning the gap. The CDR3 length is 15 residues. Germline CDR1 is SGHAT and CDR2 is FQNNGV. The CDR3 loop reads CASSLERGRNTEAFF. The CDR3 region has the DNA TGTGCCAGCAGCTTAGAAAGGGGCAGGAACACTGAAGCTTTCTTT.

This clone was seen once. The chain links TRBV6-6 to TRBJ1-5; unclear D gene. Looked up from germline, CDR1 is MNHNY and CDR2 is SVGAGI (reference sequence). Trimming took 5 bases from V and 4 from J, leaving 12 bases between them. The CDR3 loop spans 14 amino acids. The CDR3 protein is CASSPFDGNQPQHF. The CDR3 DNA reads TGTGCCAGCAGTCCTTTCGACGGGAATCAGCCCCAGCATTTT.

The chain has TRBV9 and TRBJ2-2; TRBD1 agrees at 7 bases. Germline CDR1 reads SGDLS; CDR2 reads YYNGEE. The CDR3 covers 15 residues. With 1 base clipped from V and 4 bases from J, the junction kept 4 bases outside the gene matches. DNA for the CDR3: TGTGCCAGCAGCGTAAGGGGGCTTTCCACCGGGGAGCTGTTTTTT. Its protein is CASSVRGLSTGELFF.

This chain uses TRBV7-8 with TRBJ2-7; 10 bases align to TRBD1. From germline, CDR1 is SGHVS and CDR2 FQNEAQ. After removal of 2 bases from V and 3 bases from J, the junction contained 4 bases not matched to a gene. The CDR3 loop spans 15 amino acids. The CDR3 DNA reads TGTGCCAGCAGCTTAATGGGACAGGGGAACTACGAGCAGTACTTC. Translating it yields CASSLMGQGNYEQYF.